This T cell receptor beta chain derives from a study of T-cell memory formation after mild COVID-19. Study-wide results and limits: Memory from before infection featured some responding clones, which suggests cross-reactive memory joined. Mostly located in CM and EM were contracting CD4+ clones, with contracting CD8+ clones located in EMRA. Day 15 to 85 contracting clones showed balanced CD4/CD8; day 15 to 37 expanders favored CD4+.

This CDR3 is built from 17 residues. Sample barcodes and UMIs were carried by the TCR alpha and TCR beta cDNA libraries that 5'RACE generated with constant-segment primers. TCRdb passed the 5' RACE reads through MiXCR, listing each CDR3 protein once. This sample has about 90,000 distinct CDR3 sequences, with less than 15% found just once. This clonotype has more than one count but fewer than ten. The antigen is unknown. Its ends do not fully match the called genes, so a read error is possible. The sample comprised PBMCs or a T cell subset sorted from them (not recorded which). This sequence joins TRBV12-3 or TRBV12-4 and TRBJ2-7, with 8 bases lining up with TRBD2. The source of this sequence is an adult woman who had mild COVID-19 (a few samples of this study predate the infection). Cell type and time point are not known. CDR3: CASRLGSGSGDSYEQYF. CDR3 DNA: TGTGCCAGCAGGTTAGGGTCCGGTAGCGGGGACTCCTACGAGCAGTACTTC.